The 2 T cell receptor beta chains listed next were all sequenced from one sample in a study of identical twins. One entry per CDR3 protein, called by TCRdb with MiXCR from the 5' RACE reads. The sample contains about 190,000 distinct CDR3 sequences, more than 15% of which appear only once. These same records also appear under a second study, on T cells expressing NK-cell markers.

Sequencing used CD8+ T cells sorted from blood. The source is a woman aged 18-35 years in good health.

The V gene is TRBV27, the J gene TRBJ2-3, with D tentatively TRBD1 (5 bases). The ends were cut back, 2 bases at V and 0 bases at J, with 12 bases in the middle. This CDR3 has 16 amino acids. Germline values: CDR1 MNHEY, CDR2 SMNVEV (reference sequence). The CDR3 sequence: CASSLRGEVSTDTQYF. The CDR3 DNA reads TGTGCCAGCAGTTTAAGGGGCGAGGTGAGCACAGATACGCAGTATTTT.

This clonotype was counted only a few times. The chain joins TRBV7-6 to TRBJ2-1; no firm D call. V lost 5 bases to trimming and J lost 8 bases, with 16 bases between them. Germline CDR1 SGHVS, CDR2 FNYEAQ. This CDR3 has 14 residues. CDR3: CASSLRLAGDEQFF. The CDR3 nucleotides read TGTGCCAGCAGCCTGAGACTGGCAGGCGATGAGCAGTTCTTC.